The 19 T cell receptor beta chains below come from one sample, sequenced in a study of T cells after yellow fever vaccination. A single record per CDR3 protein comes from TCRdb applying MiXCR to the 5' RACE reads. The table lists about 170,000 distinct CDR3 sequences, 9.5% to 11% of them singletons, with roughly a third in the top ten. The sequences come from CD8+ T cells sorted from PBMCs, collected 15 days after the yellow fever booster vaccination. These receptor sequences come from a man aged 18 to 29 who received the YFV17D yellow fever vaccine.

This chain joins TRBV19 and TRBJ1-5, with TRBD1 as a possible D gene (6 bases). The CDR3 loop spans 13 amino acids. Looked up from germline, CDR1 is LNHDA and CDR2 is SQIVND (reference sequence). The V end lost 10 bases, the J end lost 7 bases, and 17 bases lay between the germline ends. The CDR3 nucleotides read TGTGCCACCACGGACAGCTTCCTCCAGCCCCAGCATTTT. It is translated as CATTDSFLQPQHF. Combining the CDR3 with reference TRBV19 and TRBJ1-5 gives the whole variable domain DGGITQSPKYLFRKEGQNVTLSCEQNLNHDAMYWYRQDPGQGLRLIYYSQIVNDFQKGDIAEGYSVSREKKESFPLTVTSAQKNPTAFYLCATTDSFLQPQHFGDGTRLSIL.

This clonotype was detected many times. This sequence joins TRBV7-2 and TRBJ2-1; no reliable D call. The V and J ends lost 4 bases and 6 bases respectively, with 13 bases between them. From germline, CDR1 is SGHTA and CDR2 FQGNSA. This CDR3 is built from 14 residues. The CDR3 DNA is TGTGCCAGCAGCTCCGAGTGGCTGGGCAATGAGCAGTTCTTC. Translated, it gives CASSSEWLGNEQFF.

CDR3 in DNA: TGTGCCAGCAGCGTTCGGGGGTGGAACACCGGGGAGCTGTTTTTT. It translates to CASSVRGWNTGELFF. The chain uses TRBV9 and TRBJ2-2; D may be TRBD2 (6 bases). Germline CDR1 SGDLS, CDR2 YYNGEE. The CDR3 runs 15 residues. V lost 2 bases to trimming and J lost 1 base, with 9 bases between them.

This chain uses TRBV2 with TRBJ2-7; no clear D. This CDR3 spans 12 amino acids. Looked up from germline, CDR1 is SNHLY and CDR2 is FYNNEI. V lost 10 bases and J 0 bases, leaving 10 bases between the germline ends. The CDR3 protein is CATYTLSYEQYF. Here the CDR3 DNA reads TGTGCCACCTACACCCTCTCCTACGAGCAGTACTTC.

CDR3: CASSYGSGVGYGYTF. In DNA, the CDR3 is TGTGCCAGCAGTTACGGAAGTGGGGTGGGCTATGGCTACACCTTC. This chain uses TRBV6-5 with TRBJ1-2, with D uncertain. The V end was cut by 2 bases, the J end by 4 bases, with 14 bases between. The CDR3 is made up of 15 amino acids. Per germline, CDR1 MNHEY and CDR2 SVGAGI.

This clonotype showed up just a few times. The V gene is TRBV12-3 or TRBV12-4, the J gene TRBJ2-3, with D unclear. The ends were cut back, 7 bases at V and 6 bases at J, with 17 bases in the middle. This CDR3 region has 14 residues. The CDR3 DNA is TGTGCCAGCACCGGACCCAATACGTGGGATACGCAGTATTTT. This sequence encodes CASTGPNTWDTQYF.

This clonotype appeared a single time. The V call is TRBV27, the J call TRBJ2-7; possibly TRBD2 for D (5 bases). There are 18 residues in the CDR3. Germline V gives CDR1 MNHEY, CDR2 SMNVEV (reference sequence). V gave up 11 bases and J gave up 0 bases, with 29 bases separating them. CDR3 sequence (DNA): TGTGCCGCGCGGCCGTTAGAGCGGACGGCAGGCAGCTCCTACGAGCAGTACGTC. Encoded protein: CAARPLERTAGSSYEQYV.

This rearrangement joins TRBV7-3 to TRBJ1-6; 8 bases line up with TRBD1. Per the germline V gene, CDR1 is SGHTA and CDR2 is FQGTGA. CDR3 length equals 14 residues. V lost 4 bases to trimming and J lost 8 bases; unmatched junction nucleotides: 4. The CDR3 nucleotides read TGTGCCAGCAGCTCCGGGACAGGTTATTCACCCCTCCACTTT. The encoded protein is CASSSGTGYSPLHF. Full variable domain (rest looked up from reference TRBV7-3 and TRBJ1-6): GAGVSQTPSNKVTEKGKYVELRCDPISGHTALYWYRQSLGQGPEFLIYFQGTGAADDSGLPNDRFFAVRPEGSVSTLKIQRTERGDSAVYLCASSSGTGYSPLHFGNGTRLTVT.

This clonotype appeared a few times. The CDR3 sequence: CASSQISGGARETQYF. The CDR3, as DNA: TGCGCCAGCAGCCAGATTAGCGGGGGGGCGCGAGAGACCCAGTACTTC. V and J are TRBV4-1 and TRBJ2-5; 11 bases are a match to TRBD2. CDR1 is MGHRA and CDR2 is YSYEKL in the germline V gene. J was trimmed by 4 bases and V by 3 bases; bases with no gene match: 7. CDR3 length: 16 residues.

The chain is built from TRBV10-1 and TRBJ2-2; a weak D match, TRBD2 (5 bases). This CDR3 contains 15 residues. Germline V lookup: CDR1 WNHNN, CDR2 SYGVQD (reference sequence). Trimming left V 3 bases short and J 4 bases short, with 12 bases between. The CDR3 loop reads CASSDPPRGTGELFF. Here the CDR3 DNA reads TGCGCCAGCAGTGATCCCCCCCGGGGCACCGGGGAGCTGTTTTTT.

The chain links TRBV10-3 to TRBJ2-7; the match to TRBD2 covers 10 bases. The length of the CDR3 is 16 residues. Germline V gene data show CDR1 as ENHRY and CDR2 as SYGVKD. The junction had 11 bases not matched to a gene; V was cut back by 4 bases and J by 5 bases. The CDR3 sequence: CAISGASGGLDDEQYF. The CDR3 nucleotides are TGTGCCATCAGTGGGGCTAGCGGGGGCCTTGATGACGAGCAGTACTTC.

This clonotype was found a few times. The chain couples TRBV6-6 to TRBJ1-6, with D maybe TRBD1 (5 bases). The germline V and J ends were trimmed by 5 bases and 6 bases, with 14 bases remaining between them. CDR1 is MNHNY and CDR2 is SVGAGI in the germline V gene (reference sequence). This CDR3 has 15 amino acids. The CDR3 loop is CASSTQVSGNSPLHF. The CDR3 DNA is TGTGCCAGCAGTACACAGGTCTCGGGTAATTCACCCCTCCACTTT.

This clonotype was seen repeatedly, ten times or more. The rearrangement links TRBV7-2 to TRBJ1-1; D is uncertain. Germline CDR1 and CDR2: SGHTA and FQGNSA. V was trimmed by 3 bases and J by 8 bases, leaving 13 bases between them. CDR3 length equals 13 residues. The CDR3 DNA sequence: TGTGCCAGCAGCTTTTCGGTGCCAGTGGAAGCTTTCTTT. Its protein product is CASSFSVPVEAFF.

The V gene is TRBV27, the J gene TRBJ1-5; D not resolved. The V gene lost 6 bases and the J gene lost 7 bases, with 19 bases spanning the gap. The CDR3 contains 15 residues. Per the germline V gene, CDR1 is MNHEY and CDR2 is SMNVEV (reference sequence). The CDR3 nucleotides read TGTGCCAGCAGCAAACTAAGGGATAGCGGACAGCCCCAGCATTTT. It yields the protein CASSKLRDSGQPQHF.

This clonotype appeared a few times. This chain connects TRBV18 to TRBJ2-7; TRBD1 matches 11 bases. Germline V gene data show CDR1 as KGHSH and CDR2 as LQKENI. CDR3 length: 19 amino acids. The V segment lost 6 bases and the J segment 2 bases; nucleotides outside the gene matches: 18. The CDR3: CASSPSRTGGPPYPYEQYF. The CDR3 nucleotides read TGTGCCAGCTCTCCGAGCCGGACAGGGGGCCCCCCCTACCCCTACGAGCAGTACTTC.

This clonotype was recorded a few times. The V and J genes are TRBV14 and TRBJ2-3; D is uncertain. This CDR3 has 15 amino acids. With 1 base removed from V and 3 bases from J, the gap between germline ends came to 11 bases. CDR1 is SGHDN, CDR2 FVKESK, per germline. The CDR3 coding sequence is TGTGCCAGCAGCCAAGGGGTAGGGAAAACAGATACGCAGTATTTT. As protein: CASSQGVGKTDTQYF.

The rearrangement joins TRBV4-1 to TRBJ1-5; D remains ambiguous. This CDR3 spans 13 amino acids. The germline V gene has CDR1 MGHRA and CDR2 YSYEKL. The ends were cut back, 0 bases at V and 4 bases at J, with 4 bases in the middle. The DNA for the CDR3 is TGCGCCAGCAGCCAAGACTGGAATCAGCCCCAGCATTTT. Amino acid sequence: CASSQDWNQPQHF.

Here the CDR3 reads CASSLLDREGPTEAFF. The CDR3 region has the DNA TGTGCCAGCAGCTTATTAGATCGAGAGGGCCCAACTGAAGCTTTCTTT. This chain links TRBV7-2 with TRBJ1-1; the D is unclear. V lost 2 bases and J lost 5, with 18 bases in between. The CDR3 runs 16 residues. The V gene's germline CDR1 is SGHTA and CDR2 FQGNSA.

The chain combines TRBV4-3 with TRBJ1-6, with D perhaps TRBD1 (5 bases). The CDR3 length is 13 residues. Per germline, CDR1 LGHNA and CDR2 YSLEER. V lost 3 bases and J lost 7, with 7 bases in between. DNA of the CDR3: TGCGCCAGCAGCCAGAGGGACAATTCACCCCTCCACTTT. Its translation is CASSQRDNSPLHF.